The 3 T cell receptor beta chains given below trace back to one sample, sequenced in a study of cytomegalovirus exposure and HLA in healthy donors. PCR primers comprised 60 Vbeta and 13 Jbeta primers. This table comes from immunoSEQ multiplex PCR, and its TCRdb copy is limited to in-frame clones, with some not included. The table includes about 170,000 clones, 85% detected once. Input material: PBMCs. Receptors originate from a boy younger than 10 in good health and CMV-seronegative.

The chain is built from TRBV30 and TRBJ2-2, with a weak D call TRBD1 (5 bases). The length of the CDR3 is 13 residues. Trimming removed 3 bases at V and 0 bases at J, with 5 bases between. The germline V gene has CDR1 GTSNPN and CDR2 SVGIG (reference sequence). CDR3 sequence (DNA): TGTGCCTGGAGAGGGGCGAACACCGGGGAGCTGTTTTTT. It specifies CAWRGANTGELFF. The full variable domain, completed using reference TRBV30 and TRBJ2-2, is SQTIHQWPATLVQPVGSPLSLECTVEGTSNPNLYWYRQAAGRGLQLLFYSVGIGQISSEVPQNLSASRPQDRQFILSSKKLLLSDSGFYLCAWRGANTGELFFGEGSRLTVL.

The chain recombines TRBV11-3 with TRBJ2-7; 9 nucleotides match TRBD1. With V trimmed by 3 bases and J by 5 bases, 17 bases remained unmatched. The germline V gene has CDR1 SGHNT and CDR2 YENEEA. The CDR3 sequence is 18 residues long. The CDR3 spells CASSFSSWGDRVTHEQYV. For the CDR3, the DNA is TGTGCCAGCAGCTTCTCTAGCTGGGGGGACAGGGTGACGCACGAGCAGTACGTC.

This chain connects TRBV2 to TRBJ2-7; 9 bases are shared with TRBD2. Germline V gene lookup returns CDR1 SNHLY and CDR2 FYNNEI. The CDR3 has 13 amino acids. J lost 6 bases, V lost 8 bases, and 8 bases had no gene match. CDR3 in amino acids: CASLISGGAEQYV. CDR3 DNA sequence: TGTGCCAGCTTAATTAGCGGGGGAGCCGAGCAGTACGTC.